This T cell receptor beta chain was documented in a study of cytomegalovirus exposure and HLA in healthy donors (dated by TCRdb to about 2017). Concerning the study at large: An earlier analysis of 587 of the donors reported 250 to 300 Gb of sequence data and around 120 million unique TCR beta sequences from approximately 180 million T cells. High-throughput TCR immunosequencing, statistical association of individual TCRs with disease status, and machine learning were combined to predict cytomegalovirus infection status. Both class I and class II loci were covered by HLA typing, at four-digit resolution. Every repertoire in the discovery cohort had been generated on one and the same sequencing platform. Among the 398 genotyped donors, around 81% belonged to the genetic ancestry cluster associated with self-reported Caucasian donors. Across 398 genotyped donors of the cohort, an average of about 240,000 unique TCR beta nucleotide sequences per donor were sequenced, and roughly 17% of those sequences were non-productive. Alongside the repertoire data, information on donor age, sex, ethnicity and CMV serostatus was compiled. In addition to the first cohort of about 650 subjects, a separate validation cohort of 130 or so different subjects was used. To decide whether each TCR beta V gene segment behaved as functional or pseudogenic, an earlier analysis of some 570 of the donors relied on high-throughput TCR beta sequencing. The number of donors typed differed by locus, with roughly 629-640 for A, B, C, DRB1 and DQB1, 522 for DQA1, 600 to 610 for DPA1, and approximately 470 for DPB1. The aim of the study was to test whether cataloging public T cell receptors could identify signatures of past pathogen exposure. The study used immunosequencing to profile the T cell repertoires of approximately 650 subjects and linked those repertoires to cytomegalovirus serostatus. Genome-wide SNP genotypes for about 55% of the roughly 670 donors were used in a later genetic analysis, which treated that subset as a discovery cohort. The later analysis used no new phenotypic data to find candidate immune exposures, relying instead on TCR beta sequences and their occurrence across donors. An early release that covered several hundred HLA-typed donors contained approximately 300 gigabases of sequencing data and tens of millions of unique TCR sequences. Because of strong linkage in the cohort, five DR-DQ haplotypes were treated as single units for association and clustering. In a later analysis, previously published TCR beta repertoires from several hundred donors were re-analyzed and high-resolution HLA genotyping was added so that TCR occurrence patterns could be studied.

The method was the immunoSEQ multiplex PCR assay. A mixture of 60 forward primers for TCR Vbeta segments and 13 reverse primers for TCR Jbeta segments was used in the multiplex PCR. The CDR3 region of rearranged TCR beta genes was amplified from genomic DNA with a multiplex PCR assay. The Illumina HiSeq System was used to sequence the amplified TCR beta libraries as 87-base-pair reads. Per the authors' processing: A later analysis tallied some 79 million unique TCR beta chains across the 666 repertoires, and about 10 million of those chains were shared by two or more donors. Raw reads were error-corrected and collapsed into unique sequences by a nearest-neighbor algorithm in which closely related sequences were merged to remove PCR and sequencing errors. Alignment of CDR3 sequences to IMGT reference sequences was used to assign V, D and J gene segments. Each retained sequence needed at least a six-nucleotide match to both a V gene segment and a J gene segment. Rearrangements were classified as productive when the CDR3 lacked stop codons and remained in frame with V and J, and all other rearrangements were classified as non-productive. Following IMGT convention, CDR3 was defined as the stretch from the second conserved V-encoded cysteine up to the conserved J-encoded phenylalanine. Sequences without an unambiguous match to a single V gene segment were excluded from the earlier analysis of 500 to 700 of the donors. In an earlier analysis of roughly 500 of the donors, V segments were called functional above 56.7% productive rearrangements and were called segregating when the between-donor standard deviation exceeded 5%. To diagnose cytomegalovirus status from the catalog of TCR beta chain sequences, a statistical classification framework was built. V and J gene assignment, in a later analysis, came from comparing TCR nucleotide sequences with IMGT/GENE-DB human TR gene sequences. The TCRdist pipeline was used in a later analysis to assign CDR3 sequences and most-parsimonious VDJ recombination scenarios. A later analysis defined each TCR beta chain by its CDR3 amino acid sequence plus V-gene family, and excluded reads lacking a unique V-gene family. To address suspected cross-contamination and a sequencing artifact, a later analysis removed around 590 highly shared, low-generation-probability nucleotide sequences. For each public chain, a later analysis derived a clonal expansion index from normalized ranks of inferred template counts within each repertoire. Generation probabilities in a later analysis came from a VDJ recombination model fitted to out-of-frame rearrangements, and those results were checked against IGoR. In a later analysis, hypergeometric tests were used to score TCR-TCR, TCR-HLA and TCR-CMV co-occurrence, with a repertoire-size bias correction applied to TCR pairs. A later analysis estimated false discovery rates by permuting HLA or CMV assignments 20 times. In a later analysis, co-occurring TCRs were grouped using DBSCAN, and TCRdist sequence similarity was added for clustering within HLA-allele-positive subsets. Co-occurrence clustering excluded repertoires with fewer than 30,000 or more than 120,000 public chains, plus five with anomalous nucleotide sharing. Sourced from immuneACCESS, this table was stored by TCRdb with only in-frame sequences that have V and J called. A share of the clones is absent; for the studies checked, an unresolved V gene accounts for under half, and the remainder has no known explanation. V and J calls and clone size follow that table, whereas D and trimming were derived from the DNA. This sample's clone table shows tens of thousands of clones. The biggest ten clones account for approximately 5.3% of the sample.

The cohort consisted of 650 to 700 healthy bone marrow donors. Cohort members were all nominally healthy when sampled, although unrecorded immune exposures were likely present. The donor tested CMV seropositive and was one of the 289 seropositive cohort members. Every donor gave a peripheral blood sample, and the peripheral blood mononuclear cells from that sample were used for TCR beta sequencing. Genomic DNA was extracted from the blood cell samples with the Qiagen DNeasy Blood Extraction Kit. Here is what the overall study found, with its caveats: Several of the top co-occurrence clusters appeared to be linked to parvovirus B19, influenza, CMV and Epstein-Barr virus, according to a later analysis. According to a later genetic analysis, donors in an Asian-associated ancestry cluster had fewer N-insertions in productive TCRs than the roughly 660-donor mean. Linkage disequilibrium might explain the correlated functional status among segregating V segments, but an unknown experimental factor could not be ruled out. A few of the identified cytomegalovirus-associated TCR beta chains were confirmed in vitro to be specific for cytomegalovirus antigens. In a later genetic analysis, a missense DCLRE1C variant was associated with V-gene and J-gene trimming of TCR beta chains, and the association was replicated in an independent cohort. Only TCR beta chains were sequenced in this cohort, and the absence of alpha or paired-chain data limited detectable features. According to a later analysis, TCR association rates differed among HLA loci, with DRB1 alleles showing the most associated TCRs and HLA-C alleles showing the fewest. Across donors, most TCR sequences were observed very rarely, whereas some public TCRs were present in many individuals. In a later analysis, some 17,000 TCR beta sequences were associated with specific HLA alleles at a false discovery rate of 0.05. In an earlier analysis of 450 to 750 of the donors, most TCR beta V segments appeared in productive rearrangements about 87% or about 30% of the time, broadly matching IMGT annotations. A later analysis found that HLA-associated TCR beta chains were more clonally expanded and had lower generation probabilities than equally common non-associated chains. Seventeen rarely observed V segments, including chromosome 9 orphons, were excluded from the earlier analysis of just under 600 of the donors because counts were too low. CMV serostatus was the only immune exposure information available for the cohort. A further reported finding was that TCR beta sequences accurately predicted the HLA-A and HLA-B alleles for most subjects in the first cohort. A group of highly shared sequence variants was considered likely to be a technical artifact of the sequencing pipeline. Assigning TCR associations to individual alleles was difficult when HLA alleles, especially DR and DQ, strongly co-occurred. It was suggested by the authors that the approach could potentially be generalized to other disease states and immunological phenotypes. The presence/absence analyses assumed that sequencing depth was roughly uniform across donors, and that assumption may not be true. The study listed 170 or so TCR beta chains as associated with cytomegalovirus. In a later analysis, most CMV-associated TCR beta chains were found to appear HLA-restricted, with HLA associations seemingly driven largely by CMV exposure. Because HLA typing was missing for some donors at each locus, association tests included only the typed subset. Some IMGT-functional V segments, including TRBV6-2 and TRBV6-3, could not be told apart with the 87-base-pair reads, so those segments were excluded. In both the original and validation cohorts, the classifier was reported to diagnose cytomegalovirus status with high specificity and sensitivity.

Trimming removed 2 bases from V and 1 base from J, leaving 8 bases between the germline ends. CDR1 and CDR2, looked up from the germline V gene, are MNHEY and SVGAGI. Including cysteine and phenylalanine, the CDR3 has 14 amino acids. Solely the CDR3 DNA is kept, with 42 bases framed from the first base. With respect to this clone: The antigen it binds to is not known.

The rearranged chain carries TRBV6-5 and TRBJ1-1; the D gene cannot be named for sure. The receptor was isolated from a man under 40 in good health and CMV-seropositive. Sample: PBMCs. The CDR3 reads CASSYRGRNTEAFF. The bases are TGTGCCAGCAGTTACCGAGGCAGGAACACTGAAGCTTTCTTT.